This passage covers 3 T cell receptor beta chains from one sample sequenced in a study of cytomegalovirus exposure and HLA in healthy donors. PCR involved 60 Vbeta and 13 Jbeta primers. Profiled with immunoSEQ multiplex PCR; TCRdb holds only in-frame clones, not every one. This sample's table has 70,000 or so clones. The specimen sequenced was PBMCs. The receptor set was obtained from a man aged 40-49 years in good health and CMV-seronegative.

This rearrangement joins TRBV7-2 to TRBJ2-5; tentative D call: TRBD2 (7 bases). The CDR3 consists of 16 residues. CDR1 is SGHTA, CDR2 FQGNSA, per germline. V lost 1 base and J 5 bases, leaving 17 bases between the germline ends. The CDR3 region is CASSLEGGAFPETQYF. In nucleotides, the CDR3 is TGTGCCAGCAGCTTAGAGGGGGGGGCTTTCCCCGAGACCCAGTACTTC.

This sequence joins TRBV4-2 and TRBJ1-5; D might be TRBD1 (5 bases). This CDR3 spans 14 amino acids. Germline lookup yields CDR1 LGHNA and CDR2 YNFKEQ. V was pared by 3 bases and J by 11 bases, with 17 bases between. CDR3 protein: CASSHVVHQGTQHF. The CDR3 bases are TGTGCCAGCAGCCATGTGGTCCATCAGGGAACCCAGCATTTT.

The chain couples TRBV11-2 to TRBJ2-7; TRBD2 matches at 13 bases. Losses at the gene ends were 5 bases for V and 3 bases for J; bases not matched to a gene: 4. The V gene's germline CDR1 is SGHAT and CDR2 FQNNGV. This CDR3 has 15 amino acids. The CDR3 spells CASSVRTSGGYEQYF. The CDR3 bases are TGTGCCAGCAGCGTACGGACTAGCGGGGGCTACGAGCAGTACTTC.